This paragraph covers one T cell receptor beta chain sequence. Its target is not known. Germline is not matched at one junction end, which may reflect a read error. This sample was taken from a study of cytomegalovirus exposure and HLA in healthy donors. General study results and limits: Follow-up analysis found HLA locus-dependent TCR association rates, highest for DRB1 and lowest for HLA-C. Among TCR beta chains, those listed as cytomegalovirus-associated numbered about 150.

Researchers ran the PCR with 60 Vbeta and 13 Jbeta primers. The method was immunoSEQ multiplex PCR; TCRdb's version includes in-frame clones alone and lacks a portion of them. The repertoire has 150,000 to 200,000 clones, 75% to 85% of them found once; the top ten carry about 1.4%. The clonotype was recovered from a woman aged 25 to 39 in good health and CMV-seropositive. The specimen was PBMCs.

CDR3 bases: TGTGCCAGCAGCCCCGCACAGGGGGCTAAATATGGCTACACCTTC. Encoded protein: CASSPAQGAKYGYTF. V and J are TRBV7-2 and TRBJ1-2; the match to TRBD1 covers 9 bases. The CDR3 sequence is 15 residues long. Looked up from germline, CDR1 is SGHTA and CDR2 is FQGNSA.